The clone carrying this TCR beta chain was observed a handful of times. The data are from a study of metastatic and nonmetastatic thyroid tumors. About the study: Malignant thyroid and benign thyroid patients provided blood and tumor or nodule tissue whose repertoires were compared.

V was clipped by 8 bases and J by 1 base, with 12 bases between them. Germline CDR1 reads LNHNV; CDR2 reads YYDKDF (reference sequence). The CDR3 has 13 amino acids. TCRdb redid the clone calls on the PCR reads using MiXCR. The sample lists fewer than 15,000 clones, about 23% seen once, with 3.6% in the top ten. No treatment of any kind had been given to any patient before thyroid surgery. This sequence was found in a female donor with papillary thyroid cancer or a benign thyroid nodule (not recorded which). Some clones in this sample may be carry-over from other donors' samples. Sequences were obtained from blood. The chain has TRBV15 and TRBJ2-7, with D hard to call. For the CDR3, the DNA is TGTGCCACCGGTCACCAGAGGTCCTACGAGCAGTACTTC. This encodes CATGHQRSYEQYF.